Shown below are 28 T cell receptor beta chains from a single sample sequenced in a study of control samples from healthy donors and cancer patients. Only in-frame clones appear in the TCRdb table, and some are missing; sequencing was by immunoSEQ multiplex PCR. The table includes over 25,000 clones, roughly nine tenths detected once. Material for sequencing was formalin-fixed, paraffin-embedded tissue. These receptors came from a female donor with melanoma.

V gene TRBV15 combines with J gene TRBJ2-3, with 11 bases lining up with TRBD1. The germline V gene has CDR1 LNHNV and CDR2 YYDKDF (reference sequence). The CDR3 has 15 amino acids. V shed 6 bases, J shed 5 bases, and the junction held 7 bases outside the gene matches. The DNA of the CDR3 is TGTGCCACCAGAGGACAGGGGGCGGTTGGAGATACGCAGTATTTT. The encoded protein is CATRGQGAVGDTQYF.

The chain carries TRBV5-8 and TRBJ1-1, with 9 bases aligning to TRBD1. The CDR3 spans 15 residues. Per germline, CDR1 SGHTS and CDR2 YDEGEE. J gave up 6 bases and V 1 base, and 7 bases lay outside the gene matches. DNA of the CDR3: TGTGCCAGCAGCTTGACCGGGACAGGGTTATCTGAAGCTTTCTTT. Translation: CASSLTGTGLSEAFF.

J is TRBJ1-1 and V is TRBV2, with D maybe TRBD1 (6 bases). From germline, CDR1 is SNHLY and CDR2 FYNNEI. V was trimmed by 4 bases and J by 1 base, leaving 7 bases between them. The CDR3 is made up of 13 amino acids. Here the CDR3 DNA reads TGTGCCAGCAGTGGACAGGAGAACACTGAAGCTTTCTTT. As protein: CASSGQENTEAFF.

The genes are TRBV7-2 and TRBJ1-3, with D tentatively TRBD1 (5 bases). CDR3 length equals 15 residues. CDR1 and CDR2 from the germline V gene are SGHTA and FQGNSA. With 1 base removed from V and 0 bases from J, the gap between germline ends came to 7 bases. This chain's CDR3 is CASSLVGASGNTIYF. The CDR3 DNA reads TGTGCCAGCAGCTTAGTCGGGGCCTCTGGAAACACCATATATTTT.

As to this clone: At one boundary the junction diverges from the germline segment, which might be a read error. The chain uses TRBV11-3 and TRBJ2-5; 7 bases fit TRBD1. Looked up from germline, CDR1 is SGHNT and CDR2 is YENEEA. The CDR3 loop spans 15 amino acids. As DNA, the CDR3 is TGTGCCGGCAGCTTACGTGGGACAGCCCGACAGACCCAGTACTTC. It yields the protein CAGSLRGTARQTQYF.

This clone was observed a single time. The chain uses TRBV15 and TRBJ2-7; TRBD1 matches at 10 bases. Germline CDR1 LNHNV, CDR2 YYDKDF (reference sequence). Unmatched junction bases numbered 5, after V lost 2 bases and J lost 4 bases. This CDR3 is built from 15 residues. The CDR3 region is CATSRIRDRGYEQYF. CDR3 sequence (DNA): TGTGCCACCAGCAGAATCCGGGACAGGGGTTACGAGCAGTACTTC.

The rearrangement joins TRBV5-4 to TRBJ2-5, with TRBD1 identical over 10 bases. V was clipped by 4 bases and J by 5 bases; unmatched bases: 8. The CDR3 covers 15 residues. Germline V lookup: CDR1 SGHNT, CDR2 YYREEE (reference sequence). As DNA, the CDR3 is TGTGCCAGCAGCCGAGAGACAGGGGGCGGTGAGACCCAGTACTTC. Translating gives CASSRETGGGETQYF.

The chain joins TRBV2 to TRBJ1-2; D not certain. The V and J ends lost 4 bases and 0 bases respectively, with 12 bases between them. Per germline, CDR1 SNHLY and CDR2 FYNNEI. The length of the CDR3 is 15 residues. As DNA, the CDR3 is TGTGCCAGCAGTGTAACGGCAGGCGCTAACTATGGCTACACCTTC. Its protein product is CASSVTAGANYGYTF.

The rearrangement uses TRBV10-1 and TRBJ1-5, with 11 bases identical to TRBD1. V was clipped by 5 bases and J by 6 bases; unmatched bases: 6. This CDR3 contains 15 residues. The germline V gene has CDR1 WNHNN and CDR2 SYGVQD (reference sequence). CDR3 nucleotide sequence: TGCGCCAGCAGTCCCGGGACAGGGGGAAGTCAGCCCCAGCATTTT. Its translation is CASSPGTGGSQPQHF.

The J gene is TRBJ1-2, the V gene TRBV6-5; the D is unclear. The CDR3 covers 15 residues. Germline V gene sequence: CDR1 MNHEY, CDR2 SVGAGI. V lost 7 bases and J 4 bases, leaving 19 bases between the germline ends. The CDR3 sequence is CASTLTRASGYGYTF. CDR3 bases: TGTGCCAGCACTCTCACCCGGGCTTCGGGCTATGGCTACACCTTC.

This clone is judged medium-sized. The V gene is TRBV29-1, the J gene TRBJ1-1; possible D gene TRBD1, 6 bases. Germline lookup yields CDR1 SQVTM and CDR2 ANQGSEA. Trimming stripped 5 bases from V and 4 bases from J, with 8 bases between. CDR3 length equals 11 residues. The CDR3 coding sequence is TGCAGCGTTACAGGGAGCACTGAAGCTTTCTTT. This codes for CSVTGSTEAFF.

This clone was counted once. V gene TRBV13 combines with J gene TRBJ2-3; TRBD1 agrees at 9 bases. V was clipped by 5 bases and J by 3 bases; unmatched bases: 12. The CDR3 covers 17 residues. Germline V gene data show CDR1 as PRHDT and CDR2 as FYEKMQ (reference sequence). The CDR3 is CASSPMYETGGTDTQYF. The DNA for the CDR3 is TGTGCCAGCAGCCCGATGTATGAGACAGGGGGGACAGATACGCAGTATTTT.

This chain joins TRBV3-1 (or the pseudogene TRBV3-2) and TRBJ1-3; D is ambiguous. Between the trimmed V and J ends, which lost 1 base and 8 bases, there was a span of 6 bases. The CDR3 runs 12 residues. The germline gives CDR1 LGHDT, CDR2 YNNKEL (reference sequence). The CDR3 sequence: CASSQGVHTIYF. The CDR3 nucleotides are TGTGCCAGCAGCCAAGGAGTCCACACCATATATTTT.

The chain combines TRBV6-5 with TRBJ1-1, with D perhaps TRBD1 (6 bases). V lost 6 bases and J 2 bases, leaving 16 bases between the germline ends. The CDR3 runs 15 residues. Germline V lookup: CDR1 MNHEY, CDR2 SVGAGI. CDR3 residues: CASRIQGVENTEAFF. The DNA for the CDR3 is TGTGCCAGCAGAATACAGGGAGTTGAAAACACTGAAGCTTTCTTT.

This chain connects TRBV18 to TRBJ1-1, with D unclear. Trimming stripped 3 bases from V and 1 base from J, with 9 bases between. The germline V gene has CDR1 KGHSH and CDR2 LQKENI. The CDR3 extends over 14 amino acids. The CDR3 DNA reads TGTGCCAGCTCACCTCAGGTTGGGAACACTGAAGCTTTCTTT. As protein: CASSPQVGNTEAFF.

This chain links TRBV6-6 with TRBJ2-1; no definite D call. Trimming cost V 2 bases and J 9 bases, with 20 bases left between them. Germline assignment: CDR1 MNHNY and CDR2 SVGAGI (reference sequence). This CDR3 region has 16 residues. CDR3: CASSYPTSTVVSEQFF. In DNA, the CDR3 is TGTGCCAGCAGTTACCCAACTTCTACCGTAGTGAGTGAGCAGTTCTTC.

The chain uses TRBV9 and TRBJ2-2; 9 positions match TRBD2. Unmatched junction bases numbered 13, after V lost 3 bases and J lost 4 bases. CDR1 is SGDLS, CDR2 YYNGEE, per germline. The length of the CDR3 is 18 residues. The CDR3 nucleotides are TGTGCCAGCAGCGCCCGAAGTTGGCGGGAGGGGCTCACCGGGGAGCTGTTTTTT. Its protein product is CASSARSWREGLTGELFF.

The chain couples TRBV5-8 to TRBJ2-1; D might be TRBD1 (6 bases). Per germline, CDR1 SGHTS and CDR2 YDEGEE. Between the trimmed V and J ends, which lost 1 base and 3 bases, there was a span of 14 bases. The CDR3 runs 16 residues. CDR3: CASSLYPDSYYNEQFF. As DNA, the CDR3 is TGTGCCAGCAGCTTGTATCCGGACAGCTACTACAATGAGCAGTTCTTC.

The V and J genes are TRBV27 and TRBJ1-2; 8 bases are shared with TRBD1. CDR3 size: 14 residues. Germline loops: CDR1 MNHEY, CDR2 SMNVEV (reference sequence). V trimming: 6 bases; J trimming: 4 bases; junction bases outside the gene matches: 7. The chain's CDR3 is CASSFSDRAYGYTF. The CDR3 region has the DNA TGTGCCAGCAGCTTTTCGGACAGGGCCTATGGCTACACCTTC.

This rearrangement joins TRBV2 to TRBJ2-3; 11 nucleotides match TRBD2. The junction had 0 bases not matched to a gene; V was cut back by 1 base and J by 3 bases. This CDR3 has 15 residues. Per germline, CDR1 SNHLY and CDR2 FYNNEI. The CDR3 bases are TGTGCCAGCAGTGAAGTAGCGGGAGGGACAGATACGCAGTATTTT. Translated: CASSEVAGGTDTQYF.

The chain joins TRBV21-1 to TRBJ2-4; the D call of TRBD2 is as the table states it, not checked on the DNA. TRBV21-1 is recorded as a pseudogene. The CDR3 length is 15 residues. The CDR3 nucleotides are TGTGCCAGCAGTCTTTACGAACTAGCCAAAAACATTCAGTACTTC. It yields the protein CASSLYELAKNIQYF.

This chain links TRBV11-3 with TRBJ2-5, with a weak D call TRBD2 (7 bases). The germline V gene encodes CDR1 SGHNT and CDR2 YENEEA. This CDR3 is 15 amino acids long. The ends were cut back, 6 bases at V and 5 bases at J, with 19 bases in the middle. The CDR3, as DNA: TGTGCCAGCAGTCGGACTAGATCCCAGGGGGAGACCCAGTACTTC. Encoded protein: CASSRTRSQGETQYF.

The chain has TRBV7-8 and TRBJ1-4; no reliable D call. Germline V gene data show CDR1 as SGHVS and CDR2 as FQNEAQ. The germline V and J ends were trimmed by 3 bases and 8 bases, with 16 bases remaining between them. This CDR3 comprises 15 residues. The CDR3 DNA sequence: TGTGCCAGCAGCTTCGTAGAGGGTGTAGGAGAAAAACTGTTTTTT. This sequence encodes CASSFVEGVGEKLFF.

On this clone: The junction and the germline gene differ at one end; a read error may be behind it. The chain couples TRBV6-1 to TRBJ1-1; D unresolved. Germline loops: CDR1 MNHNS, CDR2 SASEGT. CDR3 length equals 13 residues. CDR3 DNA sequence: TGTGCCAACAGTGAAGTTCGCCTCGCAGAAGCTTTCTTT. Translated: CANSEVRLAEAFF.

CDR3 sequence reads: CASSLRVGNEQFF. DNA for the CDR3: TGTGCCAGCAGTTTAAGGGTGGGGAATGAGCAGTTCTTC. The V and J genes are TRBV12-3 or TRBV12-4 and TRBJ2-1; no definite D call. The CDR3 has 13 amino acids. The V gene lost 2 bases and the J gene lost 7 bases, with 9 bases spanning the gap.

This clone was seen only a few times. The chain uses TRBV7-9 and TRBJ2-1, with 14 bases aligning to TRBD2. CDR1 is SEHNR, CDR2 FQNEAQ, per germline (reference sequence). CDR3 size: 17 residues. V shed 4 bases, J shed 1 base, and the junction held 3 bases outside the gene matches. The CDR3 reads CASSSRTSGRSYNEQFF. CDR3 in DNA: TGTGCCAGCAGCTCCAGGACTAGCGGGAGGTCCTACAATGAGCAGTTCTTC.

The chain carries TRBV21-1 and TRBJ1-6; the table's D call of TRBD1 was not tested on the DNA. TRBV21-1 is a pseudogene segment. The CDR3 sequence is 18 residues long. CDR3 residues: CASSSARGYRDPNSPLHF. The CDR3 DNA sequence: TGTGCCAGCAGTTCAGCCAGGGGGTACAGGGACCCTAATTCACCCCTCCACTTT.

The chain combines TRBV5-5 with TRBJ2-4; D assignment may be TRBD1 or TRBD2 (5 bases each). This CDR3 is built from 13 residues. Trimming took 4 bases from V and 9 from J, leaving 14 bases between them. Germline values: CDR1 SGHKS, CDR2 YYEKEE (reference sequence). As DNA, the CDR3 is TGTGCCAGCAGCGCATCAGAAGGGACCATTCAGTACTTC. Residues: CASSASEGTIQYF. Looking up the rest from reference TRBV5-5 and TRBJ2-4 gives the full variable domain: DAGVTQSPTHLIKTRGQQVTLRCSPISGHKSVSWYQQVLGQGPQFIFQYYEKEERGRGNFPDRFSARQFPNYSSELNVNALLLGDSALYLCASSASEGTIQYFGAGTRLSVL.